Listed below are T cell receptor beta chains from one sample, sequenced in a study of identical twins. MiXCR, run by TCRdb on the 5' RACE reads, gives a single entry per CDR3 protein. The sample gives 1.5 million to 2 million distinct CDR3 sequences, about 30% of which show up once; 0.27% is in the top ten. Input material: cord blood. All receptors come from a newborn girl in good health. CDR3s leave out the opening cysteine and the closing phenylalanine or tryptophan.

ASSRDFSPLYEQY	TRBJ2-7	TRBV3-1
ASSPRGGRAHNEQY	TRBJ2-5	TRBV7-6
ASSLARGGDEKLF	TRBJ1-4	TRBV7-9
APLAGGPGTDTQY	TRBJ2-3	TRBV24-1
ASSQGGLLQF	TRBJ2-1	TRBV3-1
ASSVLAGAITYNEQF	TRBJ2-1	TRBV9
ASSVGSGLSYEQY	TRBJ2-7	TRBV9
ASSFGRDQETQY	TRBJ2-5	TRBV28
ASSYRPYRGHGYT	TRBJ1-2	TRBV6-5
ASRTGLVSYNEQF	TRBJ2-1	TRBV6-1
ASALGRTGMVETQY	TRBJ2-5	TRBV9
SVGAWNEQF	TRBJ2-1	TRBV29-1
ASSERSGQETQY	TRBJ2-5	TRBV6-1
ASSQDRRTSGRDTQY	TRBJ2-3	TRBV4-1
ASSPGGTRSYNEQF	TRBJ2-1	TRBV4-1
ASIGAGGNTIY	TRBJ1-3	TRBV3-1
ASSSLAGGVKNIQY	TRBJ2-4	TRBV7-2
ASSLQEFYNEQF	TRBJ2-1	TRBV5-1
SAILGLQETQY	TRBJ2-5	TRBV20-1
ASRLAGRWTDTQY	TRBJ2-3	TRBV12-3/TRBV12-4
ASSHLGGEQY	.	TRBV3-1
ASNGAFNQPQH	TRBJ1-5	TRBV2
ASSPTWTVYNEQF	TRBJ2-1	TRBV13
ASSRDRGFNNEQF	TRBJ2-1	TRBV7-9
ASSDPRLAGEPLAKNIQY	TRBJ2-4	TRBV11-1
SAMGTGGRTNEKLF	TRBJ1-4	TRBV20-1
ASSWTDSGLDTQY	TRBJ2-3	TRBV5-1
ASIQASLSTDTQY	TRBJ2-3	TRBV12-3/TRBV12-4
SARMAGVAGANVLT	TRBJ2-6	TRBV20-1
ASSWAGLSTDTQY	TRBJ2-3	TRBV5-1
ASSLGQRNEKLF	TRBJ1-4	TRBV13
ASSQGTRRNEKLF	TRBJ1-4	TRBV4-1
ASSSLAGSYNEQF	TRBJ2-1	TRBV5-4
ATSDSPGSSYNGQF	TRBJ2-1	TRBV24-1
ASSFDGLVDTQY	TRBJ2-3	TRBV7-9
ASSQVPKNTPQGFRTEAF	TRBJ1-1	TRBV3-1
SARPYKKLF	TRBJ1-4	TRBV20-1
ASSLDRRGTGELF	TRBJ2-2	TRBV27
SARRQGAGEKLF	TRBJ1-4	TRBV20-1
ASSPWTDLYGYT	TRBJ1-2	TRBV7-8
ASSIRRPYGYT	TRBJ1-2	TRBV19
AISESMDSEAF	TRBJ1-1	TRBV10-3
ASSKDMTGTVTDTQY	TRBJ2-3	TRBV21-1
ASIGGDNQPQH	TRBJ1-5	TRBV28
ATGGGEDSNQPQH	TRBJ1-5	TRBV24-1
ASSVDRPDTQY	TRBJ2-3	TRBV9
ASSFHREAGYT	TRBJ1-2	TRBV7-2
SARAPGQGSTEAF	TRBJ1-1	TRBV20-1
SVEFAGGCQETQY	TRBJ2-5	TRBV29-1
AISAARDVWGEQY	TRBJ2-7	TRBV10-3
ASSPGQDEAF	TRBJ1-1	TRBV3-1
ASRLTGGGDQPQH	TRBJ1-5	TRBV28
ASSQGETVNTEAF	TRBJ1-1	TRBV4-1
AISGDSYEQY	TRBJ2-7	TRBV10-3